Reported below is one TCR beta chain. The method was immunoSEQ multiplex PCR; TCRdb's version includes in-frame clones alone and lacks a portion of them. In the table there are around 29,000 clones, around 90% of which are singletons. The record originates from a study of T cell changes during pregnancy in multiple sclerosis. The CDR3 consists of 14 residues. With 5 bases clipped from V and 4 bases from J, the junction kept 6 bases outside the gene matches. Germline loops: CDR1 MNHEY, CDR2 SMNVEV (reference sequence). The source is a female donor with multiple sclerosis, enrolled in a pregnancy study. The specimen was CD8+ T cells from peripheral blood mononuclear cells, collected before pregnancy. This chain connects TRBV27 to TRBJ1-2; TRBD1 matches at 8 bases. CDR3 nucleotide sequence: TGTGCCAGCAGTCCAACAGGGGGGTTCTATGGCTACACCTTC. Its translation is CASSPTGGFYGYTF.